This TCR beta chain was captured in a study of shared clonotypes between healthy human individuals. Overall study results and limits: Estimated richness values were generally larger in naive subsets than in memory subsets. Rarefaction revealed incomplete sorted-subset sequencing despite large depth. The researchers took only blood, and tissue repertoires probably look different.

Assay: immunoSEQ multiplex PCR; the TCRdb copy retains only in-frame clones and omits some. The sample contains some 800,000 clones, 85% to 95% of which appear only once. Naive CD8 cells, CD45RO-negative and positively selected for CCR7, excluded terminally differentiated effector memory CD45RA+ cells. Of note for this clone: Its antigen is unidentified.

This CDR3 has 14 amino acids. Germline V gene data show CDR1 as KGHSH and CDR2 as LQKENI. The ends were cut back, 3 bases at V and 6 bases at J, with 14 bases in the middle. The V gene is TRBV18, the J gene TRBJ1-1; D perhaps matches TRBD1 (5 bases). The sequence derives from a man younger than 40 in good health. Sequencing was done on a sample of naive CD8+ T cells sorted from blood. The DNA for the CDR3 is TGTGCCAGCTCACCGCAGAAGGGGTCCCCTGAAGCTTTCTTT. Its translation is CASSPQKGSPEAFF.